The clone carrying this T cell receptor beta chain is a singleton in its sample. Use of 60 Vbeta and 13 Jbeta primers characterized the PCR. Profiling relied on immunoSEQ multiplex PCR, and the TCRdb table lists in-frame clones only, not all of them. The sample contains approximately 160,000 clones, more than 65% of which appear only once. The record originates from a study of cytomegalovirus exposure and HLA in healthy donors. Trimming took off 2 bases at V and 3 bases at J, with 10 bases between the two ends. The CDR3 runs 13 residues. Germline V lookup: CDR1 GTSNPN, CDR2 SVGIG (reference sequence).

J is TRBJ1-1 and V is TRBV30; no definite D call. This TCR was recovered from a woman in her 30s in good health and CMV-seronegative. Material for sequencing was PBMCs. For the CDR3, the DNA is TGTGCCTGGAGTCCAGACTCTTACACTGAAGCTTTCTTT. Translating gives CAWSPDSYTEAFF.